The next 27 T cell receptor beta chains were all read from a single sample in a study of blood T cell repertoires in COVID-19. The repertoire was sequenced with immunoSEQ multiplex PCR; TCRdb's copy has only in-frame clones and lacks some. The profile shows 100,000 to 120,000 clones, roughly 79% of them singletons. Sequenced sample: peripheral blood. Receptors originate from a woman in her seventies with acute or convalescent COVID-19.

This rearrangement joins TRBV4-3 to TRBJ2-2; D might be TRBD2 (6 bases). The germline gives CDR1 LGHNA, CDR2 YSLEER. Trimming removed 0 bases from V and 0 bases from J, with 11 bases in between. CDR3 length equals 17 residues. The CDR3 region is CASSQDRGGANTGELFF. CDR3 nucleotide sequence: TGCGCCAGCAGCCAAGACAGAGGAGGGGCGAACACCGGGGAGCTGTTTTTT.

Only one count was recorded for this clone. This rearrangement joins TRBV5-4 to TRBJ1-4, with TRBD1 identical over 11 bases. V lost 4 bases, J lost 8 bases, and 4 bases stayed unmatched. The CDR3 spans 14 residues. Looked up from germline, CDR1 is SGHNT and CDR2 is YYREEE (reference sequence). The CDR3 sequence is CASSPGQGVEKLFF. As DNA, the CDR3 is TGTGCCAGCAGCCCGGGACAGGGGGTGGAAAAACTGTTTTTT.

V gene TRBV15 combines with J gene TRBJ2-5; a possible D gene is TRBD2 (5 bases). CDR1 LNHNV and CDR2 YYDKDF come from the germline V gene (reference sequence). V gave up 0 bases and J gave up 5 bases, with 10 bases separating them. This CDR3 has 14 residues. CDR3 DNA sequence: TGTGCCACCAGCAGAGATCATGGGGAGGAGACCCAGTACTTC. It encodes CATSRDHGEETQYF.

J is TRBJ2-2 and V is TRBV29-1, with 10 positions matching TRBD2. Germline trimming cut 0 bases from V and 8 bases from J; bases unmatched to any gene: 6. Germline CDR1 reads SQVTM; CDR2 reads ANQGSEA. The CDR3 runs 15 residues. CDR3 in DNA: TGCAGCGTTGAAGATCGTAGCGGGAGGAGGGGGGAGCTGTTTTTT. Protein sequence: CSVEDRSGRRGELFF.

The gene calls are TRBV4-2 and TRBJ2-3; D possibly corresponds to TRBD1 (5 bases). Germline CDR1 and CDR2: LGHNA and YNFKEQ. The V end was cut by 0 bases, the J end by 4 bases, with 11 bases between. The CDR3 is 15 residues long. In DNA, the CDR3 is TGTGCCAGCAGCCAAGATTCAGGGCGGCCAGATACGCAGTATTTT. Translated, it gives CASSQDSGRPDTQYF.

The sample holds one count of this clone. The rearrangement joins TRBV7-8 to TRBJ1-6; 9 nucleotides line up with TRBD1. The trim removed 4 bases at V and 4 bases at J, leaving 8 bases unmatched. The CDR3 is 17 residues long. The V gene's germline CDR1 is SGHVS and CDR2 FQNEAQ. The CDR3 nucleotides read TGTGCCAGCAGCTCCGGCCGGGGACAGGGATATAATTCACCCCTCCACTTT. It encodes CASSSGRGQGYNSPLHF.

The V call is TRBV28, the J call TRBJ2-5, with D unresolved. V shed 5 bases and J shed 5 bases, with 9 bases lying between them. The CDR3 is made up of 12 amino acids. Looked up from germline, CDR1 is MDHEN and CDR2 is SYDVKM. The CDR3 loop is CASSPGPETQYF. The CDR3 nucleotides read TGTGCCAGCAGTCCGGGTCCGGAGACCCAGTACTTC.

The J gene is TRBJ2-1, the V gene TRBV6-5; D is unclear. The CDR3 sequence is 15 residues long. CDR1 is MNHEY and CDR2 is SVGAGI in the germline V gene. The ends were cut back, 7 bases at V and 5 bases at J, with 18 bases in the middle. In DNA, the CDR3 is TGTGCCAGCACCCCCTCCGGCAGGCCAAACAATGAGCAGTTCTTC. Translation: CASTPSGRPNNEQFF.

The chain couples TRBV7-9 to TRBJ2-1; weak D call: TRBD2 (5 bases). Looked up from germline, CDR1 is SEHNR and CDR2 is FQNEAQ (reference sequence). V gave up 0 bases and J gave up 9 bases, with 15 bases separating them. CDR3 size: 15 residues. CDR3 DNA sequence: TGTGCCAGCAGCTTAGCGATCCCGACTACTGGTGAGCAGTTCTTC. This sequence encodes CASSLAIPTTGEQFF. The full variable domain, its missing parts supplied by reference TRBV7-9 and TRBJ2-1, is DTGVSQNPRHKITKRGQNVTFRCDPISEHNRLYWYRQTLGQGPEFLTYFQNEAQLEKSRLLSDRFSAERPKGSFSTLEIQRTEQGDSAMYLCASSLAIPTTGEQFFGPGTRLTVL.

The J gene is TRBJ1-1, the V gene TRBV6-2 or TRBV6-3, with D perhaps TRBD1 (5 bases). This CDR3 spans 14 amino acids. V was clipped by 0 bases and J by 6 bases, with 11 bases between them. CDR1 and CDR2 from the germline V gene are MNHEY and SVGEGT. The CDR3 reads CASSYSSGFAEAFF. The CDR3 DNA follows: TGTGCCAGCAGTTACTCGTCAGGGTTCGCTGAAGCTTTCTTT.

This chain links TRBV7-2 with TRBJ2-3; D possibly corresponds to TRBD2 (7 bases). This CDR3 contains 16 residues. V lost 1 base, J lost 5 bases, and 16 bases lay in between. The germline V gene encodes CDR1 SGHTA and CDR2 FQGNSA. The CDR3 loop reads CASSLGGGWGKDTQYF. The CDR3 DNA follows: TGTGCCAGCAGCTTAGGGGGGGGCTGGGGAAAAGATACGCAGTATTTT.

This clone has only a few counts. J is TRBJ1-2 and V is TRBV6-2 or TRBV6-3; D might be TRBD1 (5 bases). The germline CDR1 and CDR2 sequences are MNHEY and SVGEGT. The CDR3 runs to 15 residues. V was pared by 2 bases and J by 4 bases, with 14 bases between. The CDR3 region is CASSYDSLGGYGYTF. For the CDR3, the DNA is TGTGCCAGCAGTTACGACAGCCTTGGTGGCTATGGCTACACCTTC.

The J gene is TRBJ2-2, the V gene TRBV23-1; TRBD1 agrees at 10 bases. TRBV23-1 belongs to the ORF category, with a function that is uncertain. The junction had 6 bases not matched to a gene; V was cut back by 2 bases and J by 3 bases. The CDR3 totals 17 residues. In DNA, the CDR3 is TGCGCCAGCAGTCAAATGGGACAGGGGTTTGACACCGGGGAGCTGTTTTTT. Its protein product is CASSQMGQGFDTGELFF.

This clone was found once. The rearrangement uses TRBV27 and TRBJ2-1; possible D gene TRBD2, 7 bases. Per the germline V gene, CDR1 is MNHEY and CDR2 is SMNVEV (reference sequence). Trimming stripped 11 bases from V and 4 bases from J, with 15 bases between. This CDR3 comprises 13 residues. The CDR3: CASGGRIYNEQFF. Written as DNA, the CDR3 is TGTGCCTCCGGGGGGCGGATATACAATGAGCAGTTCTTC.

V and J are TRBV27 and TRBJ1-3; D perhaps matches TRBD1 (5 bases). With 4 bases removed from V and 3 bases from J, the gap between germline ends came to 10 bases. This CDR3 spans 14 amino acids. Looked up from germline, CDR1 is MNHEY and CDR2 is SMNVEV (reference sequence). CDR3 residues: CASSSGLGGNTIYF. The CDR3 nucleotides are TGTGCCAGCAGTTCAGGGTTAGGTGGAAACACCATATATTTT.

J is TRBJ1-6 and V is TRBV12-3 or TRBV12-4; D is unclear. CDR3 length: 13 residues. Trimming took off 7 bases at V and 4 bases at J, with 8 bases between the two ends. The CDR3 bases are TGTGCCAGCACGGCGGGTTATAATTCACCCCTCCACTTT. It specifies CASTAGYNSPLHF.

The CDR3 DNA reads as TGTGCCAGCTCACCTGAGTACAGCCTTCAGCCCCAGCATTTT. Protein product: CASSPEYSLQPQHF. The J gene is TRBJ1-5, the V gene TRBV18; the D is unclear. CDR3 length equals 14 residues. Trimming left V 3 bases short and J 6 bases short, with 12 bases between. CDR1 KGHSH and CDR2 LQKENI come from the germline V gene. Supplemented by reference TRBV18 and TRBJ1-5, the full variable domain reads NAGVMQNPRHLVRRRGQEARLRCSPMKGHSHVYWYRQLPEEGLKFMVYLQKENIIDESGMPKERFSAEFPKEGPSILRIQQVVRGDSAAYFCASSPEYSLQPQHFGDGTRLSIL.

The table lists this clone with many counts. The chain couples TRBV6-5 to TRBJ1-6; possibly TRBD1 for D (5 bases). Germline CDR1 MNHEY, CDR2 SVGAGI. CDR3 length: 15 amino acids. V lost 6 bases and J lost 6, with 15 bases in between. CDR3 in DNA: TGTGCCAGCAGCCCCCCCCACGGGGGTAATTCACCCCTCCACTTT. Translated: CASSPPHGGNSPLHF.

The chain carries TRBV5-1 and TRBJ2-3; D is unclear. The germline V gene encodes CDR1 SGHRS and CDR2 YFSETQ. Trimming removed 4 bases at V and 6 bases at J, with 9 bases between. The CDR3 length is 12 residues. DNA for the CDR3: TGCGCCAGCAGCCAAACTGAGGATACGCAGTATTTT. This gives the protein CASSQTEDTQYF.

The chain couples TRBV5-6 to TRBJ1-2; no firm D call. The germline V gene encodes CDR1 SGHDT and CDR2 YYEEEE. Trimming pared 0 bases from V and 4 bases from J, leaving 4 bases between. The CDR3 sequence is 12 residues long. The CDR3 DNA reads TGTGCCAGCAGCTTGGCCGGCTATGGCTACACCTTC. Translated, it gives CASSLAGYGYTF.

The gene calls are TRBV6-6 and TRBJ2-7; D may be TRBD1 (5 bases). Germline CDR1 and CDR2: MNHNY and SVGAGI (reference sequence). CDR3 length equals 15 residues. Trimming took off 0 bases at V and 0 bases at J, with 9 bases between the two ends. In DNA, the CDR3 is TGTGCCAGCAGTTACTCGAACACAGGCTCCTACGAGCAGTACTTC. It translates to CASSYSNTGSYEQYF.

The chain links TRBV5-6 to TRBJ2-5; D call uncertain. V lost 3 bases and J lost 5, with 5 bases in between. Per germline, CDR1 SGHDT and CDR2 YYEEEE. There are 11 residues in the CDR3. The DNA of the CDR3 is TGTGCCAGCAGCTCCAGGGAGACCCAGTACTTC. Its translation: CASSSRETQYF.

The chain is built from TRBV4-3 and TRBJ1-2; D possibly corresponds to TRBD1 (6 bases). The V gene's germline CDR1 is LGHNA and CDR2 YSLEER. The CDR3 consists of 16 residues. The V end was cut by 0 bases, the J end by 4 bases, with 15 bases between. CDR3 residues: CASSQDQGRYSYGYTF. The CDR3 coding sequence is TGCGCCAGCAGCCAAGATCAGGGGCGATATAGCTATGGCTACACCTTC.

This clone turned up a few times. The CDR3 sequence: CASSLPSQGAAYNEQFF. The DNA for the CDR3 is TGTGCCAGCAGCTTACCGTCCCAGGGCGCGGCCTACAATGAGCAGTTCTTC. The chain couples TRBV7-9 to TRBJ2-1; possibly TRBD1 for D (5 bases). CDR1 is SEHNR and CDR2 is FQNEAQ in the germline V gene (reference sequence). This CDR3 has 17 residues. The V and J ends lost 2 bases and 2 bases respectively, with 16 bases between them.

The chain employs TRBV24-1 and TRBJ2-3; 9 bases agree with TRBD2. V lost 3 bases and J lost 3; bases outside the gene matches: 6. This CDR3 has 16 amino acids. CDR1 and CDR2 from the germline V gene are KGHDR and SFDVKD. DNA of the CDR3: TGTGCCACCAGTGATCCGCGGGGGGGGGCGACAGATACGCAGTATTTT. It codes for CATSDPRGGATDTQYF.

The chain carries TRBV12-3 or TRBV12-4 and TRBJ1-1, with D perhaps TRBD1 (6 bases). CDR3 size: 13 residues. Trimming cost V 6 bases and J 1 base, with 9 bases left between them. In DNA, the CDR3 is TGTGCCAGCAGCGAGACAGGGAACACTGAAGCTTTCTTT. Protein sequence: CASSETGNTEAFF.

V usage is TRBV10-3 and J usage is TRBJ2-5; TRBD2 is a possible D gene (6 bases). V was pared by 0 bases and J by 5 bases, with 16 bases between. Germline-derived CDR1 and CDR2 are ENHRY and SYGVKD. This CDR3 has 16 amino acids. The CDR3 DNA reads TGTGCCATCAGTGAGTCGACTAGATCAGAGATGGAGACCCAGTACTTC. This gives the protein CAISESTRSEMETQYF.